This T cell receptor beta chain was retrieved from a study of blood T cell repertoires in COVID-19. This clone appeared a single time. Assay: immunoSEQ multiplex PCR; the TCRdb copy retains only in-frame clones and omits some. The data show about 290,000 clones, around 86% seen once. The TCR originated in a woman in her forties who had recovered from COVID-19. The sequencing input was PBMCs or T cells enriched from blood (not recorded which).

The CDR3 here is CASSARQAFGYEQYF. The CDR3 nucleotides are TGTGCCAGCAGTGCGAGACAGGCCTTCGGCTACGAGCAGTACTTC. The chain has TRBV2 and TRBJ2-7, with D perhaps matching TRBD1 (6 bases). V lost 4 bases, J lost 3 bases, and 16 bases lay in between. This CDR3 has 15 amino acids. The V gene's germline CDR1 is SNHLY and CDR2 FYNNEI. The variable domain in full, with the rest retrieved from reference TRBV2 and TRBJ2-7, is EPEVTQTPSHQVTQMGQEVILRCVPISNHLYFYWYRQILGQKVEFLVSFYNNEISEKSEIFDDQFSVERPDGSNFTLKIRSTKLEDSAMYFCASSARQAFGYEQYFGPGTRLTVT.